This TCR beta chain originates from a study of T cell responses to AZD1222 COVID-19 vaccine. Data came from immunoSEQ multiplex PCR; TCRdb stores just in-frame clones and leaves some out. The data hold about 100,000 clones, with approximately 87% observed a single time. The sample in question was peripheral blood, obtained on day 0 of AZD1222 vaccination. This TCR came from an adult in good health.

CDR3 sequence: CASSLAQTRGGSQGYTF. The CDR3 nucleotides are TGTGCCAGCAGCTTAGCACAAACCCGGGGGGGGAGTCAGGGCTACACCTTC. V and J are TRBV7-8 and TRBJ1-2, with D possibly being TRBD1 (5 bases). This CDR3 has 17 residues. The ends were cut back, 0 bases at V and 8 bases at J, with 22 bases in the middle. Germline V gives CDR1 SGHVS, CDR2 FQNEAQ. Full variable domain (outside the CDR3, taken from reference TRBV7-8 and TRBJ1-2): GAGVSQSPRYKVAKRGQDVALRCDPISGHVSLFWYQQALGQGPEFLTYFQNEAQLDKSGLPSDRFFAERPEGSVSTLKIQRTQQEDSAVYLCASSLAQTRGGSQGYTFGSGTRLTVV.